This T cell receptor beta chain stems from a study of blood T cells in healthy people across ages (dated by TCRdb to the mid-2010s). Study-level background: Template switching captured roughly one uniquely barcoded TCR beta cDNA molecule per two T cells in model experiments. To track age-related changes in TCR beta repertoire diversity, the study relied on deep sequencing normalized with unique cDNA molecular identifiers. The donors were split into four age groups: young (average about 16 years), middle-aged (nearly 40), aged (more than 60) and long-lived (approximately 80). The study analyzed two additional independent replicas of 1 million unique cDNA reads from the same blood draw for two donors, one aged 18 to 29 and one aged 80 or older.

From the cysteine through the phenylalanine, the CDR3 covers 14 amino acids. The DNA shown is the 42-base CDR3, in frame from base 1. CDR1 SEHNR and CDR2 FQNEAQ were looked up in the germline V gene (reference sequence). V is pared back by 5 bases and J by 7 bases, with 15 bases lying between the germline termini. The 40 or so donors, aged 6 to 90 years, were systemically healthy Caucasian individuals from Russia. Around 10 milliliters of peripheral blood were drawn from each donor into EDTA-treated Vacutainer tubes. Ficoll-Paque density-gradient centrifugation was used to isolate PBMCs, with at least 6 million per sample. Trizol reagent was used to extract total RNA from PBMCs, with at least 5.5 micrograms per sample. Naive CD45RAhigh/CD27high T cell percentages were measured by flow cytometry on a PBMC aliquot from every donor. Overall study outcomes, separate from this receptor: Estimates of total diversity from one million sequenced T cells were regarded as lower bounds and underestimates. Observed TCR beta diversity per million T cells fell roughly linearly with age, and a significant reduction was already apparent by age roughly 41. Compared with the aged group, the long-lived group had more naive CD4+ T cells, fewer expanded clones and increased TCR diversity, suggesting age selection. Conclusive comparison of naive and antigen-experienced compartments was prevented by the profiling of bulk unsorted PBMCs. Donor CMV infection status was unknown, potentially confounding age-related changes in expanded clonotypes. Observed TCR beta diversity correlated strongly with the percentage of naive T cells measured by flow cytometry.

The receptor library was made with 5' RACE. For sequencing, an Illumina HiSeq 2500 was employed. The second PCR ran for roughly 7 to 11 cycles and used a J-beta primer mix along with a sample-barcoded 5' primer. A template-switch 5' adaptor carrying 12 random nucleotides introduced a unique molecular identifier onto each TCR beta cDNA molecule. At least 2.5 million CDR3-containing paired-end reads were obtained from each sample. First-strand cDNA synthesis was performed from all RNA using the Mint cDNA synthesis kit, with priming by a TRBC-specific oligonucleotide. After uracil-DNA glycosylase treatment, a first 18-cycle PCR used universal primers M1SS and BC2_uni_R on all cDNA. As for the authors' bioinformatics: For normalization, 1 million high-quality reads, each with a distinct molecular identifier, were randomly selected from each sample. Reads with shared molecular identifiers were discarded instead of being binned into consensus sequences. MiTCR, set to a Q25 quality threshold and the strictest error-elimination algorithm, was used for CDR3 identification, clonotype clustering and error correction. A nonparametric unseen species model with Euler transformation was used to estimate lower-bound total TCR beta diversity. TCRdb took the public reads, trimmed them with fastp at Q25, ran MiXCR for clone calling and kept in-frame beta chains. Records with the same CDR3 protein are collapsed into one entry carrying the most frequent genes and DNA. The V and J calls were determined by TCRdb, not by the authors. Recorded for this sample are about 930,000 distinct CDR3 sequences; around 29% of them occurred a single time. The ten largest clones represent roughly 10% of the sample.

The table lists this clonotype with many counts. The antigen this receptor binds is unknown. Per-base quality was not reported, and no clone a single base away is much larger than it. This sample also belongs to another study, concerning T cells of mothers and their children. Looking at the second paper: Nine systemically healthy Caucasian individuals served as donors, namely three mothers together with their six children. cDNA synthesis used all of the extracted RNA, with approximately 1.4 ug of RNA in each 15 ul reaction. In the second PCR, the M1S primer introduced both the sample barcodes and 2-4 random nucleotides. Over 8.5 million TCR beta CDR3 reads came from each mother, compared with 2.5 million to 3.5 million reads from each child. TCR recombination output is similarly shaped by thymic selection in related and unrelated pairs, with a minor effect exerted by inherited differences. Normalized repertoire overlap was always slightly but never significantly higher in related than unrelated mother-child pairs. Persistent microchimeric T cell clones were not detected, at a sensitivity of around 100 clones per million clonotypes. Deep NGS was used in the study to compare the TCR beta repertoires of mothers and children and to look for features that separate related mother-child pairs from unrelated individuals. On average, the children were around 11 +/- 4 years old, while the mothers were about 38 +/- 4 years old. After adapter ligation was performed with NEBNext reagents, the libraries were sequenced on an Illumina HiSeq 2000 with 100+100 nt paired-end reads. To prevent cross-contamination, the mother and child libraries were prepared one month apart and sequenced in separate runs. Between about 500,000 and 2,100,000 distinct TCR beta clonotypes were identified per donor. Naive TCR beta clonotypes were estimated from low-frequency clonotypes matched to each donor's FACS-determined naive share, without sorting.

The sequence was collected from a middle-aged woman in good health. The sequenced material came from blood. The rearranged segments are TRBV7-9 and TRBJ2-1; a tentative D match to TRBD2 spans 5 bases. The CDR3 region: CASSLRSGENEQFF. The DNA reads TGTGCCAGCAGCCTCAGGAGCGGTGAGAATGAGCAGTTCTTC.